These T cell receptor beta chains were read from a single sample in a study of T cell responses to AZD1222 COVID-19 vaccine. TCRdb keeps only in-frame clones here, not all; method: immunoSEQ multiplex PCR. The profile shows some 120,000 clones, around 92% of them singletons. Sequences were derived from peripheral blood, sampled on day 0 of AZD1222 vaccination. The receptors derive from an adult in good health. CDR3s include the opening cysteine and the closing phenylalanine or tryptophan. D genes are given only for firm matches. Size is omitted from some rows. Given values are once, few, many or a class for expanded clones.

cdr3_length d_call j_call clone_size v_call cdr3_aa cdr3_nt
15 . TRBJ1-2 . TRBV21-1 CASSPQGARVSGYTF TGTGCCAGCAGCCCTCAGGGGGCGCGAGTAAGTGGCTACACCTTC
13 . TRBJ1-1 . TRBV13 CASSLGSNTEAFF TGTGCCAGCAGCTTAGGGTCCAACACTGAAGCTTTCTTT
16 . TRBJ2-3 . TRBV28 CASSFSGAGSTDTQYF TGTGCCAGCAGTTTCTCGGGCGCGGGGAGCACAGATACGCAGTATTTT
13 . TRBJ2-7 . TRBV2 CASSGILVSEQYF TGTGCCAGCAGTGGTATCCTAGTAAGCGAGCAGTACTTC
14 TRBD2 TRBJ2-7 . TRBV7-8 CASSLGLAGYEQYF TGTGCCAGCAGCCTGGGACTAGCGGGCTACGAGCAGTACTTC
12 . TRBJ2-1 . TRBV12-3/TRBV12-4 CASSFGVGFEFF TGTGCCAGCAGTTTCGGGGTGGGGTTTGAGTTCTTC
13 . TRBJ2-7 . TRBV6-5 CASRGPGEGEQYF TGTGCCAGCAGGGGTCCAGGGGAGGGCGAGCAGTACTTC
18 TRBD1 TRBJ1-4 few TRBV19 CASSIVGTGKGFREKLFF TGTGCCAGTAGTATAGTGGGGACAGGGAAGGGCTTTCGAGAAAAACTGTTTTTT
12 . TRBJ1-3 . TRBV9 CASSLGGNTIYF TGTGCCAGCAGCTTGGGGGGAAACACCATATATTTT
12 . TRBJ1-5 . TRBV7-9 CASSLLNQPQHF TGTGCCAGCAGCTTATTAAATCAGCCCCAGCATTTT
16 TRBD2 TRBJ2-3 . TRBV7-3 CASSLMGIKRDATQYF TGTGCCAGCAGCTTAATGGGGATTAAGCGGGATGCTACGCAGTATTTT
18 TRBD1 TRBJ1-5 . TRBV19 CASSLTGFGTVKDQPQHF TGTGCCAGTAGTCTGACGGGATTTGGGACAGTTAAGGATCAGCCCCAGCATTTT
14 TRBD1 TRBJ2-7 . TRBV14 CASSQGQGAYEQYF TGTGCCAGCAGCCAAGGTCAGGGGGCCTACGAGCAGTACTTC
13 . TRBJ2-7 . TRBV12-5 CAVPKADSYEQYF TGTGCTGTCCCGAAGGCAGACTCCTACGAGCAGTACTTC
13 TRBD1 TRBJ1-1 . TRBV2 CASSDRGSTSAFF TGTGCCAGCAGTGACAGGGGGTCAACCTCGGCTTTCTTT
15 TRBD1 TRBJ2-7 . TRBV18 CASSPLTGGHYEQYF TGTGCCAGCTCCCCACTTACAGGGGGCCACTACGAGCAGTACTTC
12 . TRBJ1-2 . TRBV6-5 CASIGQRGGYTF TGTGCCAGCATCGGGCAGCGAGGGGGCTACACCTTC
14 . TRBJ2-6 few TRBV4-1 CASSSPTGANVLTF TGCGCCAGCAGCTCCCCCACTGGGGCCAACGTCCTGACTTTC
17 . TRBJ2-7 few TRBV2 CASSESSGWAGDYEQYF TGTGCCAGCAGTGAAAGTAGTGGGTGGGCAGGGGATTACGAGCAGTACTTC
20 TRBD2 TRBJ2-2 . TRBV7-8 CASNTQGGLAGGPHTGELFF TGTGCCAGCAACACCCAGGGGGGACTAGCGGGAGGGCCCCACACCGGGGAGCTGTTTTTT
17 TRBD2 TRBJ2-2 . TRBV6-6 CATNRGLAGELSGELFF TGTGCCACCAATCGGGGGCTAGCGGGAGAGCTTTCCGGGGAGCTGTTTTTT
14 TRBD1 TRBJ2-7 . TRBV18 CASHMTGSFHEQYF TGTGCCAGCCATATGACAGGGAGTTTCCACGAGCAGTACTTC
11 TRBD1 TRBJ1-1 . TRBV30 CAWTPGQGAFF TGTGCCTGGACACCCGGACAGGGAGCTTTCTTT
14 TRBD1 TRBJ2-1 once TRBV18 CASSPGQGHNEQFF TGTGCCAGCTCCCCGGGACAGGGGCACAATGAGCAGTTCTTC
15 TRBD1 TRBJ2-1 . TRBV7-8 CASREDRGQAGEQFF TGTGCCAGCAGGGAGGACAGGGGGCAAGCGGGTGAGCAGTTCTTC
15 TRBD1 TRBJ2-7 . TRBV19 CASSPDRGRSYEQYF TGTGCCAGTAGTCCAGACAGGGGCCGCTCCTACGAGCAGTACTTC
15 TRBD1 TRBJ1-2 . TRBV24-1 CATSGRQGANYGYTF TGTGCCACCAGTGGCCGACAGGGGGCTAACTATGGCTACACCTTC
15 . TRBJ2-7 . TRBV28 CASTKGAGLSYEQYF TGTGCCAGCACGAAGGGTGCAGGTCTATCCTACGAGCAGTACTTC
20 TRBD2 TRBJ2-1 . TRBV19 CASSIGLTSGSFSSYNEQFF TGTGCCAGTAGTATCGGTCTCACTAGCGGGAGCTTTTCCTCCTACAATGAGCAGTTCTTC
14 TRBD1 TRBJ1-2 . TRBV4-3 CASSPLTGGSGYTF TGCGCCAGCAGCCCATTGACAGGGGGAAGTGGCTACACCTTC
14 . TRBJ1-1 . TRBV27 CASSLQGVNTEAFF TGTGCCAGCAGTTTACAGGGCGTGAACACTGAAGCTTTCTTT
16 . TRBJ1-5 . TRBV7-8 CASSPSVVASNQPQHF TGTGCCAGCAGCCCGTCGGTAGTCGCTAGCAATCAGCCCCAGCATTTT
14 . TRBJ2-1 once TRBV7-9 CASRWSGAQNEQFF TGTGCCAGCCGATGGTCAGGGGCGCAAAATGAGCAGTTCTTC